These 14 T cell receptor beta chains were all obtained from the same sample, sequenced in a study of shared clonotypes between healthy human individuals. The protocol was immunoSEQ multiplex PCR, while the TCRdb copy is restricted to in-frame clones and leaves out a portion. Here the sample spans approximately 1.5 million clones, just under 99% being singletons. Sequenced material: naive CD4+ T cells sorted from blood. Subset of the sample: CD45RA+ positively selected. These receptors were obtained from a man younger than 40 in good health.

This chain connects TRBV25-1 to TRBJ2-3; TRBD2 agrees at 10 bases. V was pared by 2 bases and J by 4 bases, with 6 bases of the junction left unmatched. The CDR3 is 16 residues long. The germline CDR1 and CDR2 sequences are MGHDK and SYGVNS. Written as DNA, the CDR3 is TGTGCCAGCAGTGAACCTTCTAGCGGGAGAGCAGATACGCAGTATTTT. Translated, it gives CASSEPSSGRADTQYF.

V is TRBV9 and J is TRBJ1-1; D is possibly TRBD1 (6 bases). V lost 4 bases to trimming and J lost 6 bases, with 19 bases between them. Germline CDR1 SGDLS, CDR2 YYNGEE. This CDR3 region has 15 residues. The CDR3 protein is CASSPLEGGFAEAFF. CDR3 in DNA: TGTGCCAGCAGCCCCCTGGAAGGGGGTTTCGCTGAAGCTTTCTTT.

The chain recombines TRBV28 with TRBJ1-2; 9 bases align to TRBD1. Germline CDR1 and CDR2: MDHEN and SYDVKM. J was trimmed by 6 bases and V by 6 bases; bases with no gene match: 14. This CDR3 is 16 amino acids long. The CDR3 protein is CASSLNLGQGTNGYTF. The CDR3 nucleotides are TGTGCCAGCAGCCTCAACCTCGGACAGGGGACGAATGGCTACACCTTC.

This rearrangement joins TRBV18 to TRBJ2-1; D is possibly TRBD1 (6 bases). The length of the CDR3 is 14 residues. Deletions cut 3 bases from V and 4 bases from J, with 10 bases between. Germline V gene lookup returns CDR1 KGHSH and CDR2 LQKENI. CDR3 coding DNA: TGTGCCAGCTCACCTAGCACAGGGTACAATGAGCAGTTCTTC. It encodes CASSPSTGYNEQFF.

The chain joins TRBV6-1 to TRBJ2-7; tentatively, D is TRBD1 or TRBD2 (6 bases each). The length of the CDR3 is 15 residues. From germline, CDR1 is MNHNS and CDR2 SASEGT. V lost 2 bases to trimming and J lost 7 bases, with 18 bases between them. The CDR3 loop reads CASSERGRPMGEQYF. The CDR3, as DNA: TGTGCCAGCAGTGAACGGGGGCGACCTATGGGGGAGCAGTACTTC.

The rearrangement links TRBV11-2 to TRBJ1-1; D remains ambiguous. Trimming pared 1 base from V and 8 bases from J, leaving 8 bases between. The CDR3 runs to 12 residues. Per the germline V gene, CDR1 is SGHAT and CDR2 is FQNNGV. This CDR3 reads CASSLAGSEAFF. The CDR3 DNA is TGTGCCAGCAGCTTAGCTGGATCGGAAGCTTTCTTT.

Remarks on this clone: The sample carries other DNA sequences with the same CDR3. This chain connects TRBV7-2 to TRBJ2-7, with D possibly TRBD2 on 6 matching bases. Deletions cut 1 base from V and 3 bases from J, with 7 bases between. The germline CDR1 and CDR2 sequences are SGHTA and FQGNSA. This CDR3 comprises 13 residues. CDR3 residues: CASSLGGIYEQYF. For the CDR3, the DNA is TGTGCCAGCAGCTTAGGCGGGATCTACGAGCAGTACTTC. The complete variable domain, with remaining parts taken from reference TRBV7-2 and TRBJ2-7, reads GAGVSQSPSNKVTEKGKDVELRCDPISGHTALYWYRQSLGQGLEFLIYFQGNSAPDKSGLPSDRFSAERTGGSVSTLTIQRTQQEDSAVYLCASSLGGIYEQYFGPGTRLTVT.

The chain recombines TRBV7-9 with TRBJ1-5; D is undetermined. V lost 5 bases and J lost 4, with 12 bases in between. The germline CDR1 and CDR2 sequences are SEHNR and FQNEAQ (reference sequence). The CDR3 consists of 14 residues. The CDR3 loop is CASSLIGRNQPQHF. DNA for the CDR3: TGTGCCAGCAGCCTAATAGGAAGGAATCAGCCCCAGCATTTT.

The chain couples TRBV10-2 to TRBJ2-2; the D gene is possibly TRBD1 (6 bases). Trimming cost V 8 bases and J 0 bases, with 13 bases left between them. Per the germline V gene, CDR1 is WSHSY and CDR2 is SAAADI. This CDR3 has 15 residues. CDR3 loop: CASADSSANTGELFF. The CDR3 coding sequence is TGCGCCAGCGCGGACAGTTCCGCGAACACCGGGGAGCTGTTTTTT.

About this clone itself: The sample holds other DNA sequences that translate to the same CDR3. The CDR3 DNA reads TGTGCCTGGAGTGGGGGGGTTGATCAGCCCCAGCATTTT. It is translated as CAWSGGVDQPQHF. The J gene is TRBJ1-5, the V gene TRBV30; a possible D gene is TRBD1 (5 bases). This CDR3 spans 13 amino acids. The V gene's germline CDR1 is GTSNPN and CDR2 SVGIG (reference sequence). V was cut by 1 base and J by 5 bases, with 9 bases left in between.

The J gene is TRBJ2-7, the V gene TRBV30; 7 bases map to TRBD2. CDR3 length equals 14 residues. Germline lookup yields CDR1 GTSNPN and CDR2 SVGIG (reference sequence). V was pared by 3 bases and J by 7 bases, with 12 bases of the junction left unmatched. CDR3 in DNA: TGTGCCTGGAGGCAAAAGGGGACTACGGGGGAGCAGTACTTC. Amino acid sequence: CAWRQKGTTGEQYF.

The V and J genes are TRBV7-9 and TRBJ2-7; D might be TRBD1 (5 bases). Per germline, CDR1 SEHNR and CDR2 FQNEAQ (reference sequence). The length of the CDR3 is 16 residues. The V gene lost 1 base and the J gene lost 5 bases, with 18 bases spanning the gap. This CDR3 is CASSLVSEGDRDEQYF. The DNA of the CDR3 is TGTGCCAGCAGCTTAGTATCCGAAGGGGATAGGGACGAGCAGTACTTC.

The chain employs TRBV9 and TRBJ1-2, with D unclear. Deletions cut 0 bases from V and 1 base from J, with 4 bases between. CDR3 length: 13 residues. Germline CDR1 is SGDLS and CDR2 is YYNGEE. CDR3: CASSVASNYGYTF. CDR3 coding DNA: TGTGCCAGCAGCGTAGCCAGTAACTATGGCTACACCTTC.

This chain joins TRBV19 and TRBJ1-2; 7 bases fit TRBD1. The ends lost 9 bases at V and 4 bases at J; junction bases unmatched: 11. There are 14 residues in the CDR3. Germline CDR1 LNHDA, CDR2 SQIVND (reference sequence). This CDR3 is CASQQRQGLYGYTF. In DNA, the CDR3 is TGTGCCAGCCAACAAAGACAGGGCCTCTATGGCTACACCTTC.